Sequencing of this T cell receptor (beta chain) was carried out in a study of T cells in Graves' hyperthyroidism and ophthalmopathy (dated by TCRdb to the late 2010s). Background for the entire study: Peripheral blood was sampled at the time of initial diagnosis, prior to any treatment. Whether ophthalmopathy could be predicted prospectively was tested in an independent validation cohort made up of roughly 19 hyperthyroidism patients plus 17 patients who later progressed to ophthalmopathy. A discovery cohort of fewer than 110 patients, roughly 40 with Graves' ophthalmopathy and approximately 57 with stable Graves' hyperthyroidism, was used to find distinguishing TCR V-J signatures. According to the paper, TCR Vbeta CDR3 sequencing was carried out on some 140 peripheral blood samples, which came from more than 40 ophthalmopathy, some 73 hyperthyroidism and some 17 progressor patients. In addition, the study compared T-cell repertoires in thyroid tissue and in blood from five to seven Graves' hyperthyroidism patients. After blood sampling, hyperthyroidism patients were treated with methimazole at a starting dose of 30 mg daily, and ophthalmopathy patients were treated with high-dose intravenous methylprednisolone. The approximately 100 discovery patients were randomly split 7:3 into training and test sets.

Here is what the overall study found, with its caveats: In cross-validation, a model built on a 13 V-J signature told ophthalmopathy apart from stable hyperthyroidism with approximately 91% sensitivity and about 81% specificity, and in testing the same model reached 80%/75%. Sample size was not statistically predetermined, and investigators were not blinded to group allocation. Most expanded thyroid clonotypes (frequency above 0.001) were also found in blood, which suggests that blood repertoires may mirror thyroid immune responses. In validation, the model predicted progression to ophthalmopathy a median of about 6.5 months before onset, with roughly 70% sensitivity and roughly 79% specificity.

This clonotype was observed many times. The specificity of this receptor is unknown. Nothing much larger sits one base from this clone, and base qualities are not available. TCR beta CDR3 regions were amplified from RNA transcripts. A first-round RT-PCR of the TCR CDR3 used the HTBI primer set with the Qiagen OneStep RT-PCR kit. Libraries were constructed in a second round of multiplex PCR, after which size selection and purification were carried out. Libraries were sequenced paired-end with 100 bp reads on an Illumina HiSeq2000. From the authors' description of their analysis: Raw data were processed with SOAPnuke, discarding reads with adapters, uncalled bases, mean Phred below 15, or no exact constant-primer or identifier match. COPE v1.2.5 was used to merge high-quality paired reads, and clonotypes were defined as unique nucleotide sequences. Clonotypes were aligned to IMGT TRBV, TRBD and TRBJ reference segments using MiTCR v1.1. Only V-J combinations with frequency above 0.0001, covering 99% to 99.2% of repertoires, were analysed. The TCS score was defined as F50 (clonal expansion) divided by E x V (chaos), with BLOSUM62-based TCRdist calculated between CDR3 peptides within each V-J. Welch's t-statistics and random forest reduced 500 to 550 V-J features to about 12, which were used in a naive Bayes classifier (R e1071). Using fastp at Q25 and MiXCR, TCRdb reprocessed the public reads and kept productive beta chains. Merged by CDR3 protein, the rows form single entries marked with the most common genes and DNA. TCRdb, rather than the study authors, made the V and J calls. For this sample there are roughly 650,000 distinct CDR3 sequences; 16% appear just once. The ten largest clonotypes hold under 3.5% of the sample.

In the ophthalmopathy patients, disease was moderately to severely active, with a Clinical Activity Score of 3 or more, a NOSPECS grade of 4 or more, and a duration of less than 3 months. The study excluded patients with uncontrolled infections, other autoimmune diseases, pregnancy or lactation. Diagnoses were established on the basis of clinical symptoms, serum thyroxine and TRAb, thyroid ultrasound, and orbital computed tomography. PBMCs were separated from about 10 ml of fresh peripheral blood using Ficoll-Paque density gradient centrifugation. Total RNA was extracted with Trizol reagent, and quality was checked on an Agilent 2100 Bioanalyzer. The clonotype comes from a woman aged 40 to 50 with Graves' ophthalmopathy. The sample taken for sequencing was blood.

The nucleotides read TGCGCCAGCAGCTTTAGGGGAAGTTACACCGGGGAGCTGTTTTTT. This codes for CASSFRGSYTGELFF. The chain was built from TRBV5-1 and TRBJ2-2, with TRBD1 as a weak D call on 5 bases. V is clipped by 2 bases and J by 3 bases, and the sequence between their germline boundaries is 11 bases long. The CDR3 runs 15 amino acids, cysteine and phenylalanine included. Of the read, only the CDR3 DNA is kept; its 45 bases are in frame from base 1. CDR1 and CDR2 were assigned from the germline V gene as SGHRS and YFSETQ.